The 10 T cell receptor beta chains below come from one sample, sequenced in a study of blood T cell repertoires in COVID-19. TCRdb's copy holds only in-frame clones and misses some; the assay was immunoSEQ multiplex PCR. The sample has 50,000 to 85,000 clones, around 80% seen once. The sequenced sample was peripheral blood. All receptors come from a human donor in a cohort sampled during active COVID-19.

The table lists this clone with a count of one. A single base separates this from a much larger clone, so it may be a read error. CDR3 in DNA: TGTACCAGCAGCCCATCACGTGGCAGTGGGGCCAACGTCCTGACTTTC. Protein product: CTSSPSRGSGANVLTF. This chain links TRBV21-1 with TRBJ2-6; the tabulated D call, TRBD1, remains unverified against the DNA. TRBV21-1 is a known pseudogene. The CDR3 spans 16 residues.

V gene TRBV2 combines with J gene TRBJ2-7, with 7 bases matching TRBD1. CDR3 length equals 12 residues. V shed 6 bases and J 5 bases; nucleotides not matched to a gene: 4. CDR1 SNHLY and CDR2 FYNNEI come from the germline V gene. The CDR3 region is CASSYTGDEQYF. The CDR3 DNA sequence: TGTGCCAGCAGCTACACAGGGGACGAGCAGTACTTC.

As to this clone: Other nucleotide sequences in the sample specify the same CDR3. The chain couples TRBV24-1 to TRBJ2-2; a possible D gene is TRBD1 (5 bases). The CDR3 sequence is 13 residues long. V was shortened by 5 bases and J by 5 bases, with 8 bases between the two germline ends. The V gene's germline CDR1 is KGHDR and CDR2 SFDVKD. CDR3 residues: CATSVSGTGELFF. In DNA form, the CDR3 reads TGTGCCACCAGTGTCTCAGGGACCGGGGAGCTGTTTTTT.

The chain combines TRBV9 with TRBJ2-5, with a tentative D call TRBD1 (6 bases). The V gene's germline CDR1 is SGDLS and CDR2 YYNGEE. The V end lost 3 bases, the J end lost 6 bases, and 12 bases lay between the germline ends. The CDR3 extends over 13 amino acids. As DNA, the CDR3 is TGTGCCAGCAGCGAAGGGGGTCAACAGACCCAGTACTTC. As protein: CASSEGGQQTQYF.

The CDR3 sequence is CASSYPGGKQETQYF. The CDR3 DNA follows: TGTGCCAGCAGTTACCCAGGGGGAAAACAAGAGACCCAGTACTTC. The rearrangement uses TRBV6-2 or TRBV6-3 and TRBJ2-5; 7 positions match TRBD1. This CDR3 is built from 15 residues. Germline loops: CDR1 MNHEY, CDR2 SVGEGT. J lost 2 bases, V lost 2 bases, and 5 bases had no gene match.

The chain employs TRBV6-6 and TRBJ1-5; TRBD1 matches at 7 bases. This CDR3 has 15 amino acids. The germline V gene has CDR1 MNHNY and CDR2 SVGAGI (reference sequence). Unmatched junction bases numbered 6, after V lost 0 bases and J lost 7 bases. CDR3 nucleotide sequence: TGTGCCAGCAGTTACTCGGCAGGGGGTTGGCAGCCCCAGCATTTT. Encoded protein: CASSYSAGGWQPQHF.

This chain connects TRBV9 to TRBJ2-1; 8 bases agree with TRBD2. J lost 5 bases, V lost 4 bases, and 8 bases had no gene match. There are 15 residues in the CDR3. CDR1 and CDR2 from the germline V gene are SGDLS and YYNGEE. CDR3 nucleotides: TGTGCCAGCAGCCCGCGGTTTAGCGGGAACAATGAGCAGTTCTTC. It encodes CASSPRFSGNNEQFF.

This chain uses TRBV6-6 with TRBJ2-2, with 13 bases aligning to TRBD2. The CDR3 contains 18 residues. In germline, CDR1 is MNHNY, CDR2 SVGAGI (reference sequence). J lost 4 bases, V lost 5 bases, and 10 bases had no gene match. CDR3 protein: CASSPSTGLAGRTGELFF. The DNA of the CDR3 is TGTGCCAGCAGTCCCTCCACGGGACTAGCGGGACGCACCGGGGAGCTGTTTTTT.

The CDR3 region is CASIRDRKTYEQYF. DNA of the CDR3: TGTGCCAGCATCCGGGACAGGAAAACCTACGAGCAGTACTTC. The chain joins TRBV6-5 to TRBJ2-7, with 8 bases that match TRBD1. CDR1 and CDR2 from the germline V gene are MNHEY and SVGAGI. This CDR3 has 14 residues. V was clipped by 7 bases and J by 2 bases; unmatched bases: 7.

The chain joins TRBV3-1 (or the pseudogene TRBV3-2) to TRBJ1-3, with 7 nucleotides matching TRBD1. The CDR3 loop spans 20 amino acids. J gave up 4 bases and V 0 bases, and 18 bases lay outside the gene matches. CDR1 is LGHDT, CDR2 YNNKEL, per germline (reference sequence). CDR3 DNA: TGTGCCAGCAGCCAAGATAGGCCGATAGGGGGCTCCCATCGCGGAAACACCATATATTTT. It is translated as CASSQDRPIGGSHRGNTIYF.